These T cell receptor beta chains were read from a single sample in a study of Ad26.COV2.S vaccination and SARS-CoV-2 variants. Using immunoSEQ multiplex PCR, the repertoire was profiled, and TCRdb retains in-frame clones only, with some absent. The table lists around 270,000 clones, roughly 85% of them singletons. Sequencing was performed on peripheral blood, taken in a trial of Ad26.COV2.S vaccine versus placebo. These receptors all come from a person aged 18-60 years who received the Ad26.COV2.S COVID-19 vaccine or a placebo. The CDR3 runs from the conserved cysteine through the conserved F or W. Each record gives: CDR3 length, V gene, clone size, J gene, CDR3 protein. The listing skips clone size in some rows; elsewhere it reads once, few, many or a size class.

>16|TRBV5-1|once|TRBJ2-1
CASSLALVSSYNEQFF
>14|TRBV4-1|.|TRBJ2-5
CASSLGQSQETQYF
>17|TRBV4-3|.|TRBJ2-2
CASRGDAGVSNTGELFF
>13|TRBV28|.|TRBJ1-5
CASSVTTILAQHF
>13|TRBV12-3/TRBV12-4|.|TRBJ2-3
CAIDSGGPDTQYF
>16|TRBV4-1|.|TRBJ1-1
CASSPQPGSMNTEAFF
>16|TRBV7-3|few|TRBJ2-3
CASARGAGGRTDTQYF
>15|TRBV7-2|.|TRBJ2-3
CASSFSGSWGDTQYF
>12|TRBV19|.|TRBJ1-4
CASSSGREKLFF
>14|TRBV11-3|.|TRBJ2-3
CASSLDLRSDTQYF
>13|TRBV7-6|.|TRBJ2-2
CASSLGGAGELFF
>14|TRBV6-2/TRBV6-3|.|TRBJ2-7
CASSYLRLADEQYF
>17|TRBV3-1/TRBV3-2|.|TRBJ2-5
CASSQDQHHRTSETQYF
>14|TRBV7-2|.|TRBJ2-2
CASSLQKNTGELFF
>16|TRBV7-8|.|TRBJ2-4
CASSPRIGFSKNIQYF
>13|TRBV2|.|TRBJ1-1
CASSDEKDTEAFF
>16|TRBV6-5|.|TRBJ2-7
CASSYNLFRIRDEQYF
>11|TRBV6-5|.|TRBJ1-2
CASSPGYGYTF
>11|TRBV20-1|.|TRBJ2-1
CSARDQREQFF
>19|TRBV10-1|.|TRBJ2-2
CASSVRTSEPSVGTGELFF
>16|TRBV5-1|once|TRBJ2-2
CASSLEAPANTGELFF
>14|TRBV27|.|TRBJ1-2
CASKTGGQLDGYTF
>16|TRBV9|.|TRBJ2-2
CASSLGLAGFVGELFF
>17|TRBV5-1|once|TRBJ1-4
CASSPVSSGFLGEKLFF
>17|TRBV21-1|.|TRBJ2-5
CASSKRVCSKGGETQYF
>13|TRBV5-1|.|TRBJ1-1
CASSSTGNTEAFF
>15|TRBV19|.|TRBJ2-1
CASSWSDSSYNEQFF
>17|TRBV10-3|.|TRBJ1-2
CAISGLSGTGGGYGYTF
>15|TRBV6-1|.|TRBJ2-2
CASTPSGSYTGELFF
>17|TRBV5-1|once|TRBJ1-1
CASSNQHGGGVRTEAFF
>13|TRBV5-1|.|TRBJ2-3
CASSHGGADTQYF
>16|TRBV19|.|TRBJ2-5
CASRNRGAFPGETQYF
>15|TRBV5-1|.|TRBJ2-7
CASSSGQVSSYEQYF
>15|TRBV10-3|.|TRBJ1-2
CAISEFGATEDGYTF
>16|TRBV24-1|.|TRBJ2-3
CATSDPEGTITDTQYF
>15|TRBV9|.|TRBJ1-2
CASSVGQVPNYGYTF
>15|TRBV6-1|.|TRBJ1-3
CASSEAQAEGNTIYF
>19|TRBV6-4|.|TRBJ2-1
CASSRSGLAGRFPNNEQFF
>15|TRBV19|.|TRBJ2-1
CASSLQGRSYNEQFF
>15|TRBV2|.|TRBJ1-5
CASSPNRGKNQPQHF
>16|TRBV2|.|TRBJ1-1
CASRAVTGRGNTEAFF
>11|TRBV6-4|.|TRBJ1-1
CASRLRQEAFF
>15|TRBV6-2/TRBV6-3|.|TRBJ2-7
CASSYSVGTTYEQYF
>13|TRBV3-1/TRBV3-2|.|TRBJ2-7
CASSPGTGTVQYF
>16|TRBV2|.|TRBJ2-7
CASSERLAGPSYEQYF
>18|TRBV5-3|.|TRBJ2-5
CARSRNRSTGGAEETQYF
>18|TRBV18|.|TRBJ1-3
CASSPFSRQGASGNTIYF
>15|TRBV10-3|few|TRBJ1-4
CAISEEQGSNEKLFF
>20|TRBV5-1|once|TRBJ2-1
CASSLAGTGVLGGLYNEQFF
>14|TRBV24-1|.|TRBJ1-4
CATSAGRLNEKLFF
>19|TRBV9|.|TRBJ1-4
CASSVGPGQGAATNEKLFF
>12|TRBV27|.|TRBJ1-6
CASSPLGSPLHF
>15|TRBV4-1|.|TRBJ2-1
CASSQDERAYNEQFF
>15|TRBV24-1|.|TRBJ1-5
CATSDSGQGNQPQHF
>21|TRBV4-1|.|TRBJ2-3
CASSRVVLAGRSARYTDTQYF
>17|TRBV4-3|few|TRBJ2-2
CASSQYIAGGRSGELFF
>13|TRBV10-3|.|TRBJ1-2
CAISVETVYGYTF
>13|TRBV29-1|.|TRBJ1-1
CSVEGQPNTEAFF